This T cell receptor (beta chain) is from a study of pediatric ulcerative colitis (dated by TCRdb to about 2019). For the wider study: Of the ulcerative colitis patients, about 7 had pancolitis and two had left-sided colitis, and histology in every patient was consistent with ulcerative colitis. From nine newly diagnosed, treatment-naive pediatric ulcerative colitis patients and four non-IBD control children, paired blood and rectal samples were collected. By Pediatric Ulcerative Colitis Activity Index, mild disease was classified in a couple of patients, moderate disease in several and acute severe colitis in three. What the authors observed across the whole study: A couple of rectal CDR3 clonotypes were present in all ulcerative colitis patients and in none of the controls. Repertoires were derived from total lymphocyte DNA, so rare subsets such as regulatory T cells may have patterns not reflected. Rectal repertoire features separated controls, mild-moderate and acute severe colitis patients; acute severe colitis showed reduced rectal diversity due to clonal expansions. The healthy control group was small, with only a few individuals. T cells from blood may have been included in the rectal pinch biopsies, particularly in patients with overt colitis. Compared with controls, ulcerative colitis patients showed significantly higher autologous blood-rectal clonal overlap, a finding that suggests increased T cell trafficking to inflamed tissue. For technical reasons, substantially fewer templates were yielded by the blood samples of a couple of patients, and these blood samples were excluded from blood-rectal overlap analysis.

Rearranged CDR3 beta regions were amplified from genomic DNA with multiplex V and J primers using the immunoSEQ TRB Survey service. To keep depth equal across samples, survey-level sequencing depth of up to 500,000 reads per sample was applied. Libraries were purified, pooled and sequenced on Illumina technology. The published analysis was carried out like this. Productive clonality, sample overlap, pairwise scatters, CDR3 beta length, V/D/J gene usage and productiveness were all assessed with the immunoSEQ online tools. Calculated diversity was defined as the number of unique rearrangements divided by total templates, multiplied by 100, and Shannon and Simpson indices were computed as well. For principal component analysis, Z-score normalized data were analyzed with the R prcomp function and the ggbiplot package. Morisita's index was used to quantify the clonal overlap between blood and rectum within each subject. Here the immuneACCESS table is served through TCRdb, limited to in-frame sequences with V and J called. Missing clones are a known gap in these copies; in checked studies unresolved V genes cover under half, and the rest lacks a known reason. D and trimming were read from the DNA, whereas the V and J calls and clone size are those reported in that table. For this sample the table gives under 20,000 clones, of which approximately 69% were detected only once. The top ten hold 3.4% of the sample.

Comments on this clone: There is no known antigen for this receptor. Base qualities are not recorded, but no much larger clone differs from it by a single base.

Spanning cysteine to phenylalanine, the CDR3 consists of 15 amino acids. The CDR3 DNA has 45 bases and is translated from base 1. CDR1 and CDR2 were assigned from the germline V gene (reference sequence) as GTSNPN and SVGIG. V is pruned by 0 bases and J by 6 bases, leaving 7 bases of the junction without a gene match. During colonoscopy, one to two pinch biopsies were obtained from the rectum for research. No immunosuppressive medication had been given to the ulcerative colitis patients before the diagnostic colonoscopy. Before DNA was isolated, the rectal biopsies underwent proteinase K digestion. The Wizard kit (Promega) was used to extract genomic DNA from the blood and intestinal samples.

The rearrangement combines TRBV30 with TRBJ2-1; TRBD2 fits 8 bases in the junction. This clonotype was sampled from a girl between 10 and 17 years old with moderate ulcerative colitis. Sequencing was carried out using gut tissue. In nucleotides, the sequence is TGTGCCTGGAGTGTACGCGTAGCGGGGATCAATGAGCAGTTCTTC. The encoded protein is CAWSVRVAGINEQFF.